This T cell receptor (beta chain) was identified in a study of T cell repertoires in ileal Crohn's disease. Turning to the study itself: All patients had surgery for stricturing (61%) or penetrating (roughly 39%) disease.

Study conclusions and caveats: Clonality above 26.8% at surgery always came with endoscopic recurrence.

Germline loops: CDR1 MNHEY, CDR2 SMNVEV (reference sequence). The V gene end was trimmed by 5 bases and the J gene end by 3 bases; junction bases not matched to a gene: 3. The CDR3 sequence is 13 residues long. Here immunoSEQ multiplex PCR was the method, and the copy in TCRdb shows in-frame clones only, minus some. The sample includes nearly 8,500 clones, around 84% of them seen just once. As to this clone: Its antigen is not identified.

Sequenced input: ileal tissue. The TCR comes from an adult with Crohn's disease. The V gene is TRBV27, the J gene TRBJ1-2, with TRBD1 matching over 7 bases. CDR3 DNA: TGTGCCAGCAGTCTACAGGGGCACTATGGCTACACCTTC. Its protein is CASSLQGHYGYTF.